This entry lists 15 T cell receptor beta chains sequenced from one sample in a study of graft-versus-host responses after intestinal transplantation. Some clones are missing from TCRdb's copy, which holds only in-frame ones; the method was immunoSEQ multiplex PCR. The sample has some 15,000 clones, 79% seen once. The graft tissue was processed, and this released both intraepithelial and lamina propria lymphocytes. Specimen: ileum tissue, collected roughly 450 days after intestinal transplant. The origin of the receptors is a human patient who received an intestinal transplant, so some T cells may come from the graft donor.

This clone has only one observation. This chain joins TRBV6-6 and TRBJ1-2; D uncertain. The CDR3 totals 15 residues. V dropped 7 bases and J dropped 3 bases, with 18 bases sitting between them. CDR1 is MNHNY, CDR2 SVGAGI, per germline (reference sequence). CDR3 nucleotides: TGTGCCAGCACACAAAGGAGGGAGTCGGACTATGGCTACACCTTC. Translating it yields CASTQRRESDYGYTF.

The chain links TRBV6-5 to TRBJ1-2; unclear D gene. Trimming cost V 7 bases and J 0 bases, with 9 bases left between them. The CDR3 extends over 13 amino acids. Germline loops: CDR1 MNHEY, CDR2 SVGAGI. Here the CDR3 reads CASKKIANYGYTF. DNA of the CDR3: TGTGCCAGCAAGAAGATAGCTAACTATGGCTACACCTTC.

Worth noting for this clone: Additional DNA sequences in this sample encode the identical CDR3. V gene TRBV7-9 combines with J gene TRBJ1-1; no clear D. The V and J ends lost 5 bases and 4 bases respectively, with 8 bases between them. The CDR3 length is 12 residues. The V gene's germline CDR1 is SEHNR and CDR2 FQNEAQ (reference sequence). Here the CDR3 DNA reads TGTGCCAGCAGCCCACTGGGCACTGAAGCTTTCTTT. Translating gives CASSPLGTEAFF.

This clone was detected only once. The chain carries TRBV5-8 and TRBJ2-2; D is undetermined. CDR3 length: 15 amino acids. V was trimmed by 4 bases and J by 0 bases, leaving 10 bases between them. Germline V gene lookup returns CDR1 SGHTS and CDR2 YDEGEE. The chain's CDR3 is CASSPWNANTGELFF. Here the CDR3 DNA reads TGTGCCAGCAGCCCGTGGAACGCGAACACCGGGGAGCTGTTTTTT.

The chain joins TRBV11-2 to TRBJ2-5; D ambiguous. Per germline, CDR1 SGHAT and CDR2 FQNNGV. This CDR3 comprises 14 residues. Trimming removed 3 bases at V and 2 bases at J, with 10 bases between. The CDR3 reads CASSFGPTQETQYF. CDR3 sequence (DNA): TGTGCCAGCAGCTTCGGACCGACACAAGAGACCCAGTACTTC.

The sample holds a few counts of this clone. The chain uses TRBV19 and TRBJ2-3; tentatively, D is TRBD1 (6 bases). V lost 2 bases and J 4 bases, leaving 16 bases between the germline ends. Per the germline V gene, CDR1 is LNHDA and CDR2 is SQIVND (reference sequence). This CDR3 spans 16 amino acids. The CDR3 DNA is TGTGCCAGTAGTATACCCTCCGGGAAGGGGGCAGATACGCAGTATTTT. Its protein is CASSIPSGKGADTQYF.

The gene calls are TRBV2 and TRBJ2-1; TRBD2 matches at 8 bases. The CDR3 spans 16 residues. Unmatched junction bases numbered 9, after V lost 5 bases and J lost 3 bases. CDR1 is SNHLY, CDR2 FYNNEI, per germline. In nucleotides, the CDR3 is TGTGCCAGCAGTAGGGTAGCGGGGCGGCACTACAATGAGCAGTTCTTC. Its protein is CASSRVAGRHYNEQFF.

This clone has a handful of counts. The V and J genes are TRBV9 and TRBJ1-1; D might be TRBD1 (6 bases). This CDR3 spans 13 amino acids. Trimming pared 0 bases from V and 5 bases from J, leaving 8 bases between. CDR1 and CDR2 (germline): SGDLS, YYNGEE. The chain's CDR3 is CASSVGRGTEAFF. The CDR3 DNA reads as TGTGCCAGCAGCGTAGGCAGGGGTACTGAAGCTTTCTTT.

The V and J genes are TRBV6-5 and TRBJ1-3; D is perhaps TRBD1 (5 bases). Trimming took off 2 bases at V and 0 bases at J, with 11 bases between the two ends. From germline, CDR1 is MNHEY and CDR2 SVGAGI. This CDR3 is built from 16 residues. The DNA for the CDR3 is TGTGCCAGCAGTTACCGGGGCCGCTCCTCTGGAAACACCATATATTTT. Translating gives CASSYRGRSSGNTIYF.

The genes are TRBV6-1 and TRBJ1-3; D not certain. V shed 5 bases and J shed 2 bases, with 13 bases lying between them. The CDR3 length is 15 residues. Looked up from germline, CDR1 is MNHNS and CDR2 is SASEGT. The CDR3 here is CASSLWRGAGNTIYF. The CDR3, as DNA: TGTGCCAGCAGTCTCTGGCGGGGTGCTGGAAACACCATATATTTT.

The chain carries TRBV19 and TRBJ1-2; D might be TRBD1 (5 bases). Germline CDR1 LNHDA, CDR2 SQIVND (reference sequence). The CDR3 length is 13 residues. Trimming left V 5 bases short and J 3 bases short, with 10 bases between. CDR3 coding DNA: TGTGCCAGTAGTGATACGGGGGACTATGGCTACACCTTC. This sequence encodes CASSDTGDYGYTF.

This clone was seen only a few times. The chain couples TRBV9 to TRBJ2-2, with unresolved D. The germline gives CDR1 SGDLS, CDR2 YYNGEE. V was shortened by 4 bases and J by 7 bases, with 8 bases between the two germline ends. The CDR3 is 12 residues long. The DNA for the CDR3 is TGTGCCAGCAGCCCCCTTGGCGGGGAGCTGTTTTTT. This codes for CASSPLGGELFF. Drawing the rest from reference TRBV9 and TRBJ2-2, the complete variable domain is DSGVTQTPKHLITATGQRVTLRCSPRSGDLSVYWYQQSLDQGLQFLIQYYNGEERAKGNILERFSAQQFPDLHSELNLSSLELGDSALYFCASSPLGGELFFGEGSRLTVL.

This clone is a singleton in its sample. At the DNA level, this CDR3 is encoded by other sequences in the same sample as well. The rearrangement uses TRBV27 and TRBJ1-4; D not resolved. The V and J ends lost 3 bases and 0 bases respectively, with 5 bases between them. The CDR3 is made up of 14 amino acids. Per germline, CDR1 MNHEY and CDR2 SMNVEV (reference sequence). CDR3: CASSFGATNEKLFF. In DNA form, the CDR3 reads TGTGCCAGCAGTTTTGGGGCAACTAATGAAAAACTGTTTTTT.

This clone was seen only once. The chain recombines TRBV2 with TRBJ2-6, with 7 bases matching TRBD1. The germline gives CDR1 SNHLY, CDR2 FYNNEI. The trim removed 6 bases at V and 0 bases at J, leaving 8 bases unmatched. This CDR3 comprises 17 residues. The CDR3 loop is CASRAGTAISGANVLTF. DNA of the CDR3: TGTGCCAGCAGAGCCGGGACAGCAATCTCTGGGGCCAACGTCCTGACTTTC.

V and J are TRBV6-5 and TRBJ2-3; D is ambiguous. The length of the CDR3 is 11 residues. CDR1 is MNHEY, CDR2 SVGAGI, per germline. The V gene lost 2 bases and the J gene lost 6 bases, with 3 bases spanning the gap. CDR3 nucleotides: TGTGCCAGCAGTTACGGGGATACGCAGTATTTT. Protein product: CASSYGDTQYF.